The present T cell receptor beta chain was sequenced within a study of response to subunit inactivated influenza vaccine. Study outcomes and limitations: Only a handful of new T cells, the authors suggested, are recruited with each seasonal influenza vaccination.

The sample holds a few counts of this clonotype. The antigen remains undetermined. One entry per CDR3 protein, called by TCRdb with MiXCR from the RT-PCR reads. The sample consists of just over 300,000 distinct CDR3 sequences, less than 25% of them appearing once. The sample in question was PBMCs from blood, obtained less than 22 months after vaccination. The clonotype comes from a man aged 45-69 years who received an inactivated influenza vaccine.

This chain's CDR3 is CASSPGQYKATNEKLFF. The CDR3 DNA reads as TGTGCCAGCAGCCCCGGACAGTATAAGGCAACTAATGAAAAACTGTTTTTT. The chain employs TRBV7-9 and TRBJ1-4; possibly TRBD1 for D (6 bases). CDR3 length: 17 amino acids. V was clipped by 5 bases and J by 0 bases, with 16 bases between them. CDR1 is SEHNR, CDR2 FQNEAQ, per germline (reference sequence).